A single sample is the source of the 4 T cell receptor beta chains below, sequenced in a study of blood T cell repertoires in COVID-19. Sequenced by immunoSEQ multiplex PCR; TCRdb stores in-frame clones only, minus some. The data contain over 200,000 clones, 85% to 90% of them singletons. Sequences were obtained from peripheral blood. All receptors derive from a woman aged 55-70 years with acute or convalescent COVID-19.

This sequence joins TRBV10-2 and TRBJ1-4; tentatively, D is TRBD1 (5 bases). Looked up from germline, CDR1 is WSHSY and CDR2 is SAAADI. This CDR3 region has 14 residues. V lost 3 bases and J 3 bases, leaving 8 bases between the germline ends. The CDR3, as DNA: TGCGCCAGCAGTGATCAGGGTGCTAATGAAAAACTGTTTTTT. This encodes CASSDQGANEKLFF.

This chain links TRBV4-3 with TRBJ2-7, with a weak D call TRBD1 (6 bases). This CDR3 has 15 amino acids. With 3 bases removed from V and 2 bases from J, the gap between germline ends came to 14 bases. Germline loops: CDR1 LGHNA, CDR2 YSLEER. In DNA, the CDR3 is TGCGCCAGCAGCCATAGGGCAGGGGCTACCTACGAGCAGTACTTC. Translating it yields CASSHRAGATYEQYF.

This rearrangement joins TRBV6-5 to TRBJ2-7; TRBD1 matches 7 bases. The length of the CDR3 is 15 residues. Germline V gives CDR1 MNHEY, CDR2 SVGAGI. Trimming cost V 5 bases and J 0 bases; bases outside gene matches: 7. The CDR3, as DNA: TGTGCCAGCAGTCGAGAGGGGGCCAGCTCCTACGAGCAGTACTTC. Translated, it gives CASSREGASSYEQYF.

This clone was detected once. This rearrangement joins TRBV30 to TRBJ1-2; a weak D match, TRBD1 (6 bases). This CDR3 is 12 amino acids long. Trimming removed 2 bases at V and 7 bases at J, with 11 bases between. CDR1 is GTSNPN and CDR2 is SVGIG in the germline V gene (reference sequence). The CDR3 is CAWSRQVLGYTF. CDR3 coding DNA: TGTGCCTGGAGTAGACAGGTCCTTGGCTACACCTTC.